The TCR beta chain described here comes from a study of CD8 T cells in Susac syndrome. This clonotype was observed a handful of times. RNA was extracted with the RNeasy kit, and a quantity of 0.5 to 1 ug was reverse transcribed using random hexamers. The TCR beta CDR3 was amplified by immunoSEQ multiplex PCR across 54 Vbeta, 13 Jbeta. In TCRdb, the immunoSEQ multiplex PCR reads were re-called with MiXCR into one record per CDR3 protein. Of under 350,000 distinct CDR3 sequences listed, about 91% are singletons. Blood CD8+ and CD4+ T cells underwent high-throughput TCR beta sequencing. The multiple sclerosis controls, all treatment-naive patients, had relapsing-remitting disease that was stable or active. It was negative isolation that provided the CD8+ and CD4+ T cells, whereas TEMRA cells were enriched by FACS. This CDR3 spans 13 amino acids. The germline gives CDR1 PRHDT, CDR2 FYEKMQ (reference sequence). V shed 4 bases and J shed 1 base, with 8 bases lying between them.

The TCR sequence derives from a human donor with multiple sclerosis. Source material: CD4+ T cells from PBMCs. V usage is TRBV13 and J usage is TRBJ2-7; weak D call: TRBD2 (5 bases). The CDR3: CASSSRESYEQYF. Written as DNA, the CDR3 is TGTGCCAGCAGCTCCCGGGAATCCTACGAGCAGTACTTC.